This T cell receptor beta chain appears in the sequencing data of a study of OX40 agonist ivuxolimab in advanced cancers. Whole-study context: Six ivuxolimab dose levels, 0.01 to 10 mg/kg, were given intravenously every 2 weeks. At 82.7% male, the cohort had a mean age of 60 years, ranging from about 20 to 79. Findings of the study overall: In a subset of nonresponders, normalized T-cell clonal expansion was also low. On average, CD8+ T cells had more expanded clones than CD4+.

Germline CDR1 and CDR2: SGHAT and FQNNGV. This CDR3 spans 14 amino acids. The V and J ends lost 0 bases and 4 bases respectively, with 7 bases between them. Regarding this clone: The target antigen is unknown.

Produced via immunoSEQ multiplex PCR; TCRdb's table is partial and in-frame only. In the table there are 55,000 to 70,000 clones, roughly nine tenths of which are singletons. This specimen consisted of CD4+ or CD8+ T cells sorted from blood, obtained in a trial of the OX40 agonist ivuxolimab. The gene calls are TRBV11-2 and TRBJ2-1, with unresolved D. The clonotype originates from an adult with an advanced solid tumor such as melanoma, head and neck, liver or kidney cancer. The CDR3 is CASSLDNSYNEQFF. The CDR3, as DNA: TGTGCCAGCAGCTTAGATAATAGTTACAATGAGCAGTTCTTC.